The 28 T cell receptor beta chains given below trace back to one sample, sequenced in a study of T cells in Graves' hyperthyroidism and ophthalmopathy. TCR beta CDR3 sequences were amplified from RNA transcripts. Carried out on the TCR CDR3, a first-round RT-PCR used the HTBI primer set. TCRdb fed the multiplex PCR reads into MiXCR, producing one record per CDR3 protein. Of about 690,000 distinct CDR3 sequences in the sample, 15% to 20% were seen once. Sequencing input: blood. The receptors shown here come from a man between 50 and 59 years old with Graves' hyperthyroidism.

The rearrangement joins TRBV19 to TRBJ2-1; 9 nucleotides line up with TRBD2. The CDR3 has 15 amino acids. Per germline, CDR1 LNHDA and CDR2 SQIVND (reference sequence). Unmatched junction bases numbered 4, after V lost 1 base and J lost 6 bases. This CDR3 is CASSIASGAFNEQFF. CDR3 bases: TGTGCCAGTAGTATAGCTAGCGGGGCATTCAATGAGCAGTTCTTC.

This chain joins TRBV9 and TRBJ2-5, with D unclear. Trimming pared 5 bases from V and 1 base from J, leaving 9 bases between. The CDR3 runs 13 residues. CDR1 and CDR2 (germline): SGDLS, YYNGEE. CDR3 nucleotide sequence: TGTGCCAGCAGTTTTCGCAGCCAAGAGACCCAGTACTTC. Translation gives CASSFRSQETQYF.

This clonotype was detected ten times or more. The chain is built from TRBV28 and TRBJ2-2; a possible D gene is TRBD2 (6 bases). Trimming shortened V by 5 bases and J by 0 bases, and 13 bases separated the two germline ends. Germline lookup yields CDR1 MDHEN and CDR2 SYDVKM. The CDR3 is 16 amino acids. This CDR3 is CASSDASETNTGELFF. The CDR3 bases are TGTGCCAGCAGTGATGCTAGCGAAACGAACACCGGGGAGCTGTTTTTT.

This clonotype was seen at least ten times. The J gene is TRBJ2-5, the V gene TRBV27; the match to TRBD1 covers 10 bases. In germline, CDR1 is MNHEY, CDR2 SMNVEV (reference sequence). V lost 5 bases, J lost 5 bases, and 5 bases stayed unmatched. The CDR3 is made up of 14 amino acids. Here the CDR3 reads CASSPTGGWETQYF. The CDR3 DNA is TGTGCCAGCAGTCCGACAGGGGGCTGGGAGACCCAGTACTTC.

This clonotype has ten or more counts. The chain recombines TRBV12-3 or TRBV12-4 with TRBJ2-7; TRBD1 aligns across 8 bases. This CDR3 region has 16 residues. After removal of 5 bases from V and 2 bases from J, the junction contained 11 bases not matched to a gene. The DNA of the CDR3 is TGTGCCAGCAGTCTCGACAGGGGCGTTAAGCCCTACGAGCAGTACTTC. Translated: CASSLDRGVKPYEQYF.

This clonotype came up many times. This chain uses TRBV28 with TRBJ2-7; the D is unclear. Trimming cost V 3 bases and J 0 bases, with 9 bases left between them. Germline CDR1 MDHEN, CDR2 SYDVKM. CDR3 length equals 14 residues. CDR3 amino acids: CASSFLGFSYEQYF. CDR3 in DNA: TGTGCCAGCAGTTTTCTAGGGTTCTCCTACGAGCAGTACTTC.

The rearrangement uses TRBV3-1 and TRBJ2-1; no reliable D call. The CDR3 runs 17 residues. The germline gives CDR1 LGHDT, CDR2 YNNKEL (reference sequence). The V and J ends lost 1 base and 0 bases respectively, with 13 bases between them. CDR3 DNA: TGTGCCAGCAGCCAAGGACGCGGTCACGGCTCCTACAATGAGCAGTTCTTC. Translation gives CASSQGRGHGSYNEQFF.

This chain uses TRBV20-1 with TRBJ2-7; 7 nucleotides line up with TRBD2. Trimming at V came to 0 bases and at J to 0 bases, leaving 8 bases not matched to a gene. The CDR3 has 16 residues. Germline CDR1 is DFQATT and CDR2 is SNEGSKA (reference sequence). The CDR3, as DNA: TGCAGTGCTAGAGATCAGTGGAGGGACTACTCCTACGAGCAGTACTTC. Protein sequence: CSARDQWRDYSYEQYF.

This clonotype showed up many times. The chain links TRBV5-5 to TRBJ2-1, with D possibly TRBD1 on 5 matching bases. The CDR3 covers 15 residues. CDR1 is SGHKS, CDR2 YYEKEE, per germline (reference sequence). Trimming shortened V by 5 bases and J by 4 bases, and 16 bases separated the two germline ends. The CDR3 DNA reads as TGTGCCAGCAGTTTAAGGTTGGACAAGTACAATGAGCAGTTCTTC. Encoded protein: CASSLRLDKYNEQFF.

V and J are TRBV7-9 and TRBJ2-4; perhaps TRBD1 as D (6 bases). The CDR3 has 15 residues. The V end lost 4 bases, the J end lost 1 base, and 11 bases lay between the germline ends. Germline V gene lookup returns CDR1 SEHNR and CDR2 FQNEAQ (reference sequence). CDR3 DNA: TGTGCCAGCAGCTCGGCAGGGGAGGCCAAAAACATTCAGTACTTC. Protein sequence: CASSSAGEAKNIQYF.

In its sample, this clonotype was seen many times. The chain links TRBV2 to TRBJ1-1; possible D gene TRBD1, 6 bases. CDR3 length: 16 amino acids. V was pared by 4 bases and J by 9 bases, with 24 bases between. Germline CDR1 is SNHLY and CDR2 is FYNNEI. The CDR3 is CASSVLRTAARDQAFF. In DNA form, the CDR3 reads TGTGCCAGCAGTGTGCTGAGGACAGCCGCCCGCGACCAAGCTTTCTTT.

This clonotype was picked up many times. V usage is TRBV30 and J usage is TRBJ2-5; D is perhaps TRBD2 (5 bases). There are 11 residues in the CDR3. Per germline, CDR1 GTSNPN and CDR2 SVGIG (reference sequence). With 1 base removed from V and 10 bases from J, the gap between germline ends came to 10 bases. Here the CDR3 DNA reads TGTGCCTGGAGTGGGTCCGGACTCCAGTACTTC. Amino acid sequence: CAWSGSGLQYF.

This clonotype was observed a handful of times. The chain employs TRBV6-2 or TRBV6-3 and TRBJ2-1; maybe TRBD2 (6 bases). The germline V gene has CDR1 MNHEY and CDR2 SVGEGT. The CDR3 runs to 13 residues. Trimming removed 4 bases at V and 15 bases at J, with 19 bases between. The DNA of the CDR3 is TGTGCCAGCAGTTCAGGTCTAGCGCCCGGGGGGTTCTTC. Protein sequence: CASSSGLAPGGFF.

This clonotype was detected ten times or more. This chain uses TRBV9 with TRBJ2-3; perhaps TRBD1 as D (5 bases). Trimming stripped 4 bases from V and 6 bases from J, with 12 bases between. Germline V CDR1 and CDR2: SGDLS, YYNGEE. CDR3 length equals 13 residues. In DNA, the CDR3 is TGTGCCAGCAGCTCAGCGACAGTGGATACGCAGTATTTT. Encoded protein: CASSSATVDTQYF.

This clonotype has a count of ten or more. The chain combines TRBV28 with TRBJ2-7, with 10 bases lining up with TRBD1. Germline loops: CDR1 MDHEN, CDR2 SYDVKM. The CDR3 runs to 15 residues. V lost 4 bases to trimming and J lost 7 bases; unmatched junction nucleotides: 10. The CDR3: CASSSRQGARGEQYF. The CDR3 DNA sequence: TGTGCCAGCAGTTCTCGACAGGGGGCTAGGGGAGAGCAGTACTTC.

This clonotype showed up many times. CDR3 in amino acids: CASSTPRTSGWSSYEQYF. The CDR3 nucleotides are TGTGCCAGTAGTACCCCAAGGACTAGCGGATGGAGCTCCTACGAGCAGTACTTC. This chain links TRBV19 with TRBJ2-7, with 10 nucleotides matching TRBD2. Germline lookup yields CDR1 LNHDA and CDR2 SQIVND (reference sequence). The CDR3 is made up of 18 amino acids. With V trimmed by 4 bases and J by 0 bases, 12 bases remained unmatched.

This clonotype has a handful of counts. The CDR3 sequence is CASSQERYSYGYTF. Written as DNA, the CDR3 is TGTGCCAGCAGCCAAGAGAGGTACTCCTATGGCTACACCTTC. The chain recombines TRBV3-1 with TRBJ1-2; D gene ambiguous. CDR1 and CDR2 from the germline V gene are LGHDT and YNNKEL (reference sequence). V lost 0 bases and J 4 bases, leaving 9 bases between the germline ends. The CDR3 extends over 14 amino acids.

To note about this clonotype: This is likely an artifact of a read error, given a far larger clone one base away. Here the CDR3 DNA reads TGTGCCAGCAGATCCGGGACAGGCTCCTACGAGCAGTACTTC. The encoded protein is CASRSGTGSYEQYF. The rearrangement links TRBV12-3 or TRBV12-4 to TRBJ2-7; 8 nucleotides align to TRBD1. This CDR3 is 14 amino acids long. V trimming: 6 bases; J trimming: 0 bases; junction bases outside the gene matches: 4.

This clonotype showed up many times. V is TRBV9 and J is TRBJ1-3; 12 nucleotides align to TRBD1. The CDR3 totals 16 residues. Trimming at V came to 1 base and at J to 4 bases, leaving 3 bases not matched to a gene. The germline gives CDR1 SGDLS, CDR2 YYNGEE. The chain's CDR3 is CASSVQGQGAGNTIYF. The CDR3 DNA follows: TGTGCCAGCAGCGTACAGGGACAGGGGGCCGGAAACACCATATATTTT.

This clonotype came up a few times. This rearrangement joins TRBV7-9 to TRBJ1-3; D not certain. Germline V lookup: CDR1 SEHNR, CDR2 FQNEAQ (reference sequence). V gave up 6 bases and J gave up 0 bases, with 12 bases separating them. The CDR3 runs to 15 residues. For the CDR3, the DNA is TGTGCCAGCAGAACAGAGGCTAACTCTGGAAACACCATATATTTT. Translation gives CASRTEANSGNTIYF.

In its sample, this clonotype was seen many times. DNA of the CDR3: TGTGCCAGCAGCCGTCTAGGGGGAGAGACCCAGTACTTC. Translation: CASSRLGGETQYF. V and J are TRBV12-3 or TRBV12-4 and TRBJ2-5; tentative D call: TRBD1 (6 bases). CDR3 length: 13 residues. V lost 6 bases, J lost 4 bases, and 12 bases lay in between.

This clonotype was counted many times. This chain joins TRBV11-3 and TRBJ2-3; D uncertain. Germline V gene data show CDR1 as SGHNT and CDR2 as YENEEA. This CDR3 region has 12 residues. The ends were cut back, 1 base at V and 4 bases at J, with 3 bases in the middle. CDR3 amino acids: CASSLVPDTQYF. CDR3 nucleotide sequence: TGTGCCAGCAGCTTAGTCCCAGATACGCAGTATTTT.

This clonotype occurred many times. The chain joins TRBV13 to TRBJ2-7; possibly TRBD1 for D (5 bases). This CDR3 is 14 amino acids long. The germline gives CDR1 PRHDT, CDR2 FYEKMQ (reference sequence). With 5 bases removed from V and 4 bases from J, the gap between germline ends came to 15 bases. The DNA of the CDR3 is TGTGCCAGCAGCCCGGGTAAGGGGATGTACGAGCAGTACTTC. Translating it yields CASSPGKGMYEQYF.

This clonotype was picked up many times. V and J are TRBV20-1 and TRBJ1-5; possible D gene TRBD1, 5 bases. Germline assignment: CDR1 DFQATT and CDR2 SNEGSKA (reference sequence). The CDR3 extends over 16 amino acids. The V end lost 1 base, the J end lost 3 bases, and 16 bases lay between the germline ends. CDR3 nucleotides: TGCAGTGCTAGAGTCCGGTGGGACGGCCACAATCAGCCCCAGCATTTT. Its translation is CSARVRWDGHNQPQHF.

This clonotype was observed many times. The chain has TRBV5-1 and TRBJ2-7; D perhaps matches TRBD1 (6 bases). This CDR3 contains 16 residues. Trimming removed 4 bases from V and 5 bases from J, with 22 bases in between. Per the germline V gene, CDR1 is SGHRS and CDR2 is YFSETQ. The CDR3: CASSIKDSSLVHEQYF. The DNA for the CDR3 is TGCGCCAGCAGCATCAAGGACAGCTCTCTAGTCCACGAGCAGTACTTC. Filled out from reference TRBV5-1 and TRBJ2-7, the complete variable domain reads KAGVTQTPRYLIKTRGQQVTLSCSPISGHRSVSWYQQTPGQGLQFLFEYFSETQRNKGNFPGRFSGRQFSNSRSEMNVSTLELGDSALYLCASSIKDSSLVHEQYFGPGTRLTVT.

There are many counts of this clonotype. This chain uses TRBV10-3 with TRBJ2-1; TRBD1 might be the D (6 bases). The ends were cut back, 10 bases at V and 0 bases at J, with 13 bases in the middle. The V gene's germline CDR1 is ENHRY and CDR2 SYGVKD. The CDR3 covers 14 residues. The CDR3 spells CATRTASSYNEQFF. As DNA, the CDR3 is TGTGCCACTAGGACAGCAAGCTCCTACAATGAGCAGTTCTTC.

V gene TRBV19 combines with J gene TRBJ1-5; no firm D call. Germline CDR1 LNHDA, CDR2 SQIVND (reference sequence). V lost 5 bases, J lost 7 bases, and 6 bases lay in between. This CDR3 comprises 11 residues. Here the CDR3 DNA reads TGTGCCAGTAGTGAGGGCCAGCCCCAGCATTTT. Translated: CASSEGQPQHF.

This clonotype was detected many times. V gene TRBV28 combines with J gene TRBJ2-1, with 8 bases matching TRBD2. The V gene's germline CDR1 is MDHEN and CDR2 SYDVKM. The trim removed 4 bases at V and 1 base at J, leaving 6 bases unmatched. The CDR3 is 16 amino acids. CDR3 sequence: CASSSLAANSYNEQFF. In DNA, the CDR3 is TGTGCCAGCAGTTCACTAGCGGCCAATTCCTACAATGAGCAGTTCTTC. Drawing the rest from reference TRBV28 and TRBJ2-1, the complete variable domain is DVKVTQSSRYLVKRTGEKVFLECVQDMDHENMFWYRQDPGLGLRLIYFSYDVKMKEKGDIPEGYSVSREKKERFSLILESASTNQTSMYLCASSSLAANSYNEQFFGPGTRLTVL.